These 27 T cell receptor beta chains were sequenced from one sample in a study of regulatory dendritic cells for organ transplantation. Only in-frame clones appear in the TCRdb table, and some are missing; sequencing was by immunoSEQ multiplex PCR. The sample lists 26,000 or so clones; about four fifths were seen once. The sequencing input was naive CD4+ T cells from blood. Subset noted: CD45RA+ naive T cells. The receptors originated from a human donor in good health.

For this clone: One junction end does not reproduce the germline sequence, and a read error may be involved. Other DNA sequences from this sample encode an identical CDR3 as well. The J gene is TRBJ1-2, the V gene TRBV10-3, with D perhaps TRBD1 (6 bases). The CDR3 totals 13 residues. Germline values: CDR1 ENHRY, CDR2 SYGVKD. CDR3 amino acids: CAILRGSDYGYTF. CDR3 sequence (DNA): TGCGCCATCCTCAGGGGATCAGACTATGGCTACACCTTC.

The gene calls are TRBV9 and TRBJ2-1; the match to TRBD2 covers 11 bases. In germline, CDR1 is SGDLS, CDR2 YYNGEE. The CDR3 spans 15 residues. V lost 3 bases to trimming and J lost 3 bases; unmatched junction nucleotides: 2. The CDR3 protein is CASSAGTSGYNEQFF. The CDR3 DNA reads as TGTGCCAGCAGCGCAGGGACTAGCGGCTACAATGAGCAGTTCTTC.

This chain uses TRBV29-1 with TRBJ1-5, with TRBD1 matching 8 bases. This CDR3 comprises 14 residues. Germline-derived CDR1 and CDR2 are SQVTM and ANQGSEA. J lost 2 bases, V lost 4 bases, and 4 bases had no gene match. CDR3 DNA sequence: TGCAGCGTTGCCGAGACAGGGGGCAATCAGCCCCAGCATTTT. This gives the protein CSVAETGGNQPQHF.

The chain carries TRBV7-2 and TRBJ1-1; possible D gene TRBD1, 6 bases. Trimming took 4 bases from V and 8 from J, leaving 14 bases between them. The germline CDR1 and CDR2 sequences are SGHTA and FQGNSA. CDR3 length: 13 residues. In DNA form, the CDR3 reads TGTGCCAGCAGCTCCCAGGGAGGGGGAGAAGCTTTCTTT. It translates to CASSSQGGGEAFF.

V is TRBV2 and J is TRBJ2-3; D possibly corresponds to TRBD2 (7 bases). The V gene's germline CDR1 is SNHLY and CDR2 FYNNEI. V lost 7 bases and J lost 4, with 15 bases in between. The CDR3 totals 14 residues. The CDR3 protein is CASTHPGGPDTQYF. The DNA for the CDR3 is TGTGCCAGCACTCACCCCGGGGGGCCAGATACGCAGTATTTT.

This sequence joins TRBV27 and TRBJ2-1, with TRBD1 identical over 7 bases. From germline, CDR1 is MNHEY and CDR2 SMNVEV (reference sequence). The CDR3 is made up of 13 amino acids. The ends lost 5 bases at V and 12 bases at J; junction bases unmatched: 10. Here the CDR3 reads CASSPVEGARQFF. CDR3 bases: TGTGCCAGCAGTCCCGTTGAGGGGGCGAGGCAGTTCTTC.

The sample holds one count of this clone. The junction shows a germline mismatch at one end, possibly a read error. The chain uses TRBV7-8 and TRBJ1-5, with 12 bases fitting TRBD1. CDR1 and CDR2 (germline): SGHVS, FQNEAQ. This CDR3 has 15 amino acids. In nucleotides, the CDR3 is TGTGTCAGCAGCCGGGACAGGGGGCTGAATCAGCCCCAGCATTTT. Translation: CVSSRDRGLNQPQHF. The variable domain in full, with the rest retrieved from reference TRBV7-8 and TRBJ1-5, is GAGVSQSPRYKVAKRGQDVALRCDPISGHVSLFWYQQALGQGPEFLTYFQNEAQLDKSGLPSDRFFAERPEGSVSTLKIQRTQQEDSAVYLCVSSRDRGLNQPQHFGDGTRLSIL.

This chain's CDR3 is CASSKNRGRGEKLFF. The CDR3 bases are TGTGCCAGCAGCAAAAACAGGGGTAGGGGTGAAAAACTGTTTTTT. This sequence joins TRBV5-4 and TRBJ1-4; 7 nucleotides match TRBD1. The junction had 10 bases not matched to a gene; V was cut back by 4 bases and J by 7 bases. Germline V gene data show CDR1 as SGHNT and CDR2 as YYREEE (reference sequence). There are 15 residues in the CDR3. The entire variable domain, with the rest obtained from reference TRBV5-4 and TRBJ1-4, is as follows: ETGVTQSPTHLIKTRGQQVTLRCSSQSGHNTVSWYQQALGQGPQFIFQYYREEENGRGNFPPRFSGLQFPNYSSELNVNALELDDSALYLCASSKNRGRGEKLFFGSGTQLSVL.

V is TRBV5-4 and J is TRBJ2-7; D is perhaps TRBD2 (5 bases). Between the trimmed V and J ends, which lost 4 bases and 6 bases, there was a span of 26 bases. Germline V lookup: CDR1 SGHNT, CDR2 YYREEE (reference sequence). This CDR3 is 17 amino acids long. Written as DNA, the CDR3 is TGTGCCAGCAGCCCACCCTTAAGCATCGGAGCCCGGGGCGAGCAGTACTTC. It encodes CASSPPLSIGARGEQYF. Together with reference TRBV5-4 and TRBJ2-7, the CDR3 gives the full variable domain: ETGVTQSPTHLIKTRGQQVTLRCSSQSGHNTVSWYQQALGQGPQFIFQYYREEENGRGNFPPRFSGLQFPNYSSELNVNALELDDSALYLCASSPPLSIGARGEQYFGPGTRLTVT.

A few counts support this clone. The gene calls are TRBV2 and TRBJ2-7, with 13 bases identical to TRBD2. V lost 6 bases and J lost 2; bases outside the gene matches: 4. The germline V gene encodes CDR1 SNHLY and CDR2 FYNNEI. The CDR3 is 15 amino acids. The CDR3 here is CASRGTSGVAYEQYF. The CDR3 coding sequence is TGTGCCAGCAGAGGGACTAGCGGGGTTGCCTACGAGCAGTACTTC.

The gene calls are TRBV15 and TRBJ2-5; no firm D call. The CDR3 length is 15 residues. Germline assignment: CDR1 LNHNV and CDR2 YYDKDF (reference sequence). V lost 0 bases and J lost 2, with 10 bases in between. CDR3 loop: CATSRDLGKQETQYF. The CDR3 nucleotides read TGTGCCACCAGCAGAGATCTTGGCAAACAAGAGACCCAGTACTTC.

The chain recombines TRBV18 with TRBJ1-4; possible D gene TRBD1, 6 bases. Germline V lookup: CDR1 KGHSH, CDR2 LQKENI. This CDR3 contains 15 residues. The germline V and J ends were trimmed by 3 bases and 8 bases, with 16 bases remaining between them. In DNA, the CDR3 is TGTGCCAGCTCACCTGGACAGCGGGGGGGAGAAAAACTGTTTTTT. Protein sequence: CASSPGQRGGEKLFF.

The chain joins TRBV18 to TRBJ2-5; no clear D. Deletions cut 6 bases from V and 4 bases from J, with 6 bases between. Germline values: CDR1 KGHSH, CDR2 LQKENI. This CDR3 is built from 11 residues. The CDR3 DNA sequence: TGTGCCAGCTCGAACGGAGAGACCCAGTACTTC. It encodes CASSNGETQYF. Combining the CDR3 with reference TRBV18 and TRBJ2-5 gives the whole variable domain NAGVMQNPRHLVRRRGQEARLRCSPMKGHSHVYWYRQLPEEGLKFMVYLQKENIIDESGMPKERFSAEFPKEGPSILRIQQVVRGDSAAYFCASSNGETQYFGPGTRLLVL.

The rearrangement joins TRBV11-3 to TRBJ2-6; D is possibly TRBD1 (5 bases). The CDR3 covers 15 residues. V lost 3 bases and J 0 bases, leaving 6 bases between the germline ends. Germline V gene sequence: CDR1 SGHNT, CDR2 YENEEA. CDR3 sequence (DNA): TGTGCCAGCAGCTTTAGGGGCTCTGGGGCCAACGTCCTGACTTTC. Translated: CASSFRGSGANVLTF.

The chain is built from TRBV9 and TRBJ2-2, with 12 bases aligning to TRBD1. V was clipped by 2 bases and J by 7 bases; unmatched bases: 6. CDR3 size: 16 residues. The germline V gene has CDR1 SGDLS and CDR2 YYNGEE. The CDR3 sequence: CASSVGDRGLHGELFF. For the CDR3, the DNA is TGTGCCAGCAGCGTGGGGGACAGGGGGCTTCACGGGGAGCTGTTTTTT.

The chain links TRBV19 to TRBJ1-5, with D perhaps matching TRBD1 (6 bases). Trimming stripped 3 bases from V and 0 bases from J, with 9 bases between. This CDR3 region has 15 residues. Germline CDR1 is LNHDA and CDR2 is SQIVND (reference sequence). The CDR3 is CASSIGTNSNQPQHF. The CDR3 DNA follows: TGTGCCAGTAGTATCGGGACAAATAGCAATCAGCCCCAGCATTTT.

In regard to this clone: Germline and junction disagree at one end, which may indicate a read error. The rearrangement joins TRBV6-5 to TRBJ1-2; no clear D gene. Germline assignment: CDR1 MNHEY and CDR2 SVGAGI. The CDR3 covers 14 residues. The CDR3 sequence: CAISESSVVFGYTF. CDR3 DNA: TGTGCCATCAGTGAGTCGTCCGTAGTATTTGGCTACACCTTC.

The rearrangement links TRBV5-1 to TRBJ2-7, with 13 bases identical to TRBD2. This CDR3 contains 14 residues. The V segment lost 4 bases and the J segment 4 bases; nucleotides outside the gene matches: 2. Germline V gives CDR1 SGHRS, CDR2 YFSETQ. The CDR3 region has the DNA TGCGCCAGCAGCCCGGGACTAGCGGGGTACGAGCAGTACTTC. It specifies CASSPGLAGYEQYF.

The V gene is TRBV6-1, the J gene TRBJ2-5, with D possibly being TRBD2 (5 bases). CDR1 MNHNS and CDR2 SASEGT come from the germline V gene. V was trimmed by 2 bases and J by 2 bases, leaving 9 bases between them. CDR3 length: 14 amino acids. CDR3 in DNA: TGTGCCAGCAGTGAATCAGCGGCACAAGAGACCCAGTACTTC. Protein: CASSESAAQETQYF.

This clone was picked up a small number of times. CDR3: CASSSQGLQETQYF. CDR3 DNA sequence: TGTGCCAGTAGTTCTCAGGGACTCCAAGAGACCCAGTACTTC. J is TRBJ2-5 and V is TRBV19; perhaps TRBD2 as D (6 bases). CDR1 LNHDA and CDR2 SQIVND come from the germline V gene (reference sequence). This CDR3 is 14 amino acids long. V gave up 5 bases and J gave up 1 base, with 11 bases separating them.

This chain links TRBV9 with TRBJ2-5; 11 bases are a match to TRBD1. The CDR3 contains 14 residues. With V trimmed by 3 bases and J by 5 bases, 3 bases remained unmatched. Germline V gene sequence: CDR1 SGDLS, CDR2 YYNGEE. CDR3 DNA sequence: TGTGCCAGCAGCGGGGGGACAGGGGGGGAGACCCAGTACTTC. Translated: CASSGGTGGETQYF.

The chain joins TRBV7-2 to TRBJ2-3; 9 nucleotides align to TRBD2. CDR1 SGHTA and CDR2 FQGNSA come from the germline V gene. V gave up 5 bases and J gave up 1 base; unmatched junction bases: 7. This CDR3 is built from 16 residues. The CDR3 DNA follows: TGTGCCAGCAGCCTGGTGGCTAGCGGGGGCACAGATACGCAGTATTTT. This sequence encodes CASSLVASGGTDTQYF.

V is TRBV6-5 and J is TRBJ1-3; a weak D match, TRBD1 (5 bases). The CDR3 spans 14 residues. In germline, CDR1 is MNHEY, CDR2 SVGAGI. Trimming cost V 5 bases and J 3 bases, with 11 bases left between them. The CDR3 loop is CASSGGGYGNTIYF. CDR3 coding DNA: TGTGCCAGCAGTGGCGGGGGGTATGGAAACACCATATATTTT.

The J gene is TRBJ2-1, the V gene TRBV18; 14 positions match TRBD2. The CDR3 extends over 17 amino acids. CDR1 KGHSH and CDR2 LQKENI come from the germline V gene. The V and J ends lost 3 bases and 10 bases, in that order; junction bases with no gene match: 11. The CDR3 is CASSPLSTSGGAEEQFF. In nucleotides, the CDR3 is TGTGCCAGCTCACCGCTGTCGACTAGCGGGGGGGCAGAAGAGCAGTTCTTC.

The chain recombines TRBV25-1 with TRBJ2-7, with TRBD1 matching over 11 bases. V shed 6 bases, J shed 4 bases, and the junction held 11 bases outside the gene matches. The CDR3 has 16 amino acids. Germline V lookup: CDR1 MGHDK, CDR2 SYGVNS. The CDR3 reads CASSPRPGQGEYEQYF. CDR3 coding DNA: TGTGCCAGCAGCCCTCGACCGGGACAGGGGGAATACGAGCAGTACTTC.

The chain links TRBV5-4 to TRBJ2-2, with no clear D. Germline loops: CDR1 SGHNT, CDR2 YYREEE (reference sequence). Trimming removed 0 bases at V and 7 bases at J, with 7 bases between. The CDR3 loop spans 13 amino acids. The CDR3 DNA reads as TGTGCCAGCAGCTTGGATCGCGTCGGGGAGCTGTTTTTT. The encoded protein is CASSLDRVGELFF.

This clone was detected a few times. This sequence joins TRBV2 and TRBJ1-2; no clear D. This CDR3 region has 13 residues. With 3 bases removed from V and 1 base from J, the gap between germline ends came to 6 bases. Germline V gene sequence: CDR1 SNHLY, CDR2 FYNNEI. CDR3 protein: CASSDSINYGYTF. The CDR3 coding sequence is TGTGCCAGCAGTGATTCCATTAACTATGGCTACACCTTC.